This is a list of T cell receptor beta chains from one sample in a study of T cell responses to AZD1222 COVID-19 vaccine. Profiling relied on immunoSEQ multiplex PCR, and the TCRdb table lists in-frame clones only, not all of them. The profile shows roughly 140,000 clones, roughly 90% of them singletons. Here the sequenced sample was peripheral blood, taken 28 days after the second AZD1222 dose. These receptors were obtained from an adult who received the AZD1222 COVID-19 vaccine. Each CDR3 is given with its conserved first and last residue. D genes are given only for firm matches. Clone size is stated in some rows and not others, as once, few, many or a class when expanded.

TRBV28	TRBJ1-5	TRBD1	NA	CASSSMDRVRSNQPQHF	TGTGCCAGCAGTTCAATGGACAGGGTCCGGAGCAATCAGCCCCAGCATTTT
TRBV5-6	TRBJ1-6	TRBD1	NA	CASSLRQGAGSYNSPLHF	TGTGCCAGCAGCTTGCGTCAGGGGGCGGGCTCCTATAATTCACCCCTCCACTTT
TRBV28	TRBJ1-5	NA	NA	CASTRQINQPQHF	TGTGCCAGCACAAGACAGATCAATCAGCCCCAGCATTTT
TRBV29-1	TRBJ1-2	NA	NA	CSVAYNGYTF	TGCAGCGTCGCCTATAATGGCTACACCTTC
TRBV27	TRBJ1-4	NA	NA	CASNAGGGTNEKLFF	TGTGCCAGCAACGCCGGGGGCGGGACTAATGAAAAACTGTTTTTT
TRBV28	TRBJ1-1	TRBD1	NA	CASSGVGQGSTEAFF	TGTGCCAGCAGTGGAGTGGGACAGGGCAGCACTGAAGCTTTCTTT
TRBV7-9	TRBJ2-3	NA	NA	CASSNSDTQYF	TGTGCCAGCAGTAACTCAGATACGCAGTATTTT
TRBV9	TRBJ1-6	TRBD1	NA	CASSATGAGNSPLHF	TGTGCCAGCAGCGCGACAGGGGCAGGGAATTCACCCCTCCACTTT
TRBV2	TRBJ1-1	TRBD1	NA	CASSEGDRALSEAFF	TGTGCCAGCAGTGAAGGGGACAGGGCGCTTAGTGAAGCTTTCTTT
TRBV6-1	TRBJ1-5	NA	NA	CASNGVDNQPQHF	TGTGCCAGCAACGGGGTTGACAATCAGCCCCAGCATTTT
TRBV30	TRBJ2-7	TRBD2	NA	CAWTRESEYEQYF	TGTGCCTGGACGCGGGAGTCGGAATACGAGCAGTACTTC
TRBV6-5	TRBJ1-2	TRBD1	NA	CASTRSPRGGNGYTF	TGTGCCAGCACCCGTAGCCCCAGGGGGGGGAATGGCTACACCTTC
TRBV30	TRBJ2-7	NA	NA	CAWSWNRASSYEQYF	TGTGCCTGGAGTTGGAACAGGGCCAGCTCCTACGAGCAGTACTTC
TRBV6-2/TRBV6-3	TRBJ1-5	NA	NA	CASSSDSFSYSNQPQHF	TGTGCCAGCAGTTCGGACAGTTTCTCATATAGCAATCAGCCCCAGCATTTT
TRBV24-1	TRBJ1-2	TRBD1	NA	CATRPSGTGYYGYTF	TGTGCCACCAGACCTTCCGGGACAGGGTATTATGGCTACACCTTC
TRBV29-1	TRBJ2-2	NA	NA	CSVEGRMAGELFF	TGCAGCGTTGAAGGGAGGATGGCCGGGGAGCTGTTTTTT
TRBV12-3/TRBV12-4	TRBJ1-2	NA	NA	CASSLGGGYTF	TGTGCCAGCAGTTTGGGGGGTGGCTACACCTTC
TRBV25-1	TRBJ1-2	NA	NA	CASSERSDYGYTF	TGTGCCAGCAGTGAGCGGTCGGACTATGGCTACACCTTC
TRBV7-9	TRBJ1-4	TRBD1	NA	CASSLGGGAANEKLFF	TGTGCCAGCAGCCTGGGAGGGGGCGCAGCTAATGAAAAACTGTTTTTT
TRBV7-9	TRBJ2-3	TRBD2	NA	CASSRTSGSTDTQYF	TGTGCCAGCAGCCGGACTAGCGGGAGCACAGATACGCAGTATTTT
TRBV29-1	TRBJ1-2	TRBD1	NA	CSGTTGDYGYTF	TGCAGCGGAACGACAGGGGACTATGGCTACACCTTC
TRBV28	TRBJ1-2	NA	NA	CASTQQGLYGYTF	TGTGCCAGCACACAACAGGGCCTGTATGGCTACACCTTC
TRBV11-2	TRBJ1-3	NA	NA	CASSLGSTGNTIYF	TGTGCCAGCAGCTTAGGGTCCACTGGAAACACCATATATTTT
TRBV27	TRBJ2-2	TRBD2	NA	CASTLGPGRANTGELFF	TGTGCCAGCACCCTGGGGCCGGGGAGGGCGAACACCGGGGAGCTGTTTTTT
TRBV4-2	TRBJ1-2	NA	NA	CASSQVLNNYGYTF	TGTGCCAGCAGCCAAGTGCTCAATAACTATGGCTACACCTTC
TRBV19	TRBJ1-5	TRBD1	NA	CASSRPRQGANQPQHF	TGTGCCAGTAGTAGGCCCCGACAGGGGGCAAATCAGCCCCAGCATTTT
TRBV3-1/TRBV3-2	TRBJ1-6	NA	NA	CASSQTRGGRGSPLHF	TGTGCCAGCAGCCAAACCCGGGGAGGAAGGGGATCACCCCTCCACTTT
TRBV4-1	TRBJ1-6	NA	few	CASSRRGEQNNSPLHF	TGCGCCAGCAGCCGAAGAGGGGAACAGAATAATTCACCCCTCCACTTT
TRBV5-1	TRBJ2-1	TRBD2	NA	CASSPGLAGLNEQFF	TGCGCCAGCAGCCCCGGACTAGCGGGGCTGAATGAGCAGTTCTTC
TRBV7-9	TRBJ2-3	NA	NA	CASSLGLAISTDTQYF	TGTGCCAGCAGCTTAGGGCTAGCGATAAGCACAGATACGCAGTATTTT
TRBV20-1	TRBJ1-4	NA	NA	CSARKSEKLFF	TGCAGTGCTAGGAAAAGTGAAAAACTGTTTTTT
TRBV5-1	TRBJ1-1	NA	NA	CASSFRGMNTEAFF	TGCGCCAGCAGCTTTCGGGGAATGAACACTGAAGCTTTCTTT
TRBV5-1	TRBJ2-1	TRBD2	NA	CASSLAGASSYNEQFF	TGCGCCAGCAGCCTAGCGGGAGCGAGCTCCTACAATGAGCAGTTCTTC
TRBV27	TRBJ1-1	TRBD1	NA	CASSSSGTGGTEAFF	TGTGCCAGCAGTTCCTCTGGGACAGGGGGCACTGAAGCTTTCTTT
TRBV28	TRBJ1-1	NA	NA	CASSLDTGFTEAFF	TGTGCCAGCAGTTTAGATACAGGGTTCACTGAAGCTTTCTTT
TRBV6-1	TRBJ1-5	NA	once	CASSERPSLGNQPQHF	TGTGCCAGCAGTGAACGTCCCAGCCTGGGCAATCAGCCCCAGCATTTT
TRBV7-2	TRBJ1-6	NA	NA	CASSSSGLSYNSPLHF	TGTGCCAGCTCCTCTTCGGGACTCTCGTATAATTCACCCCTCCACTTT
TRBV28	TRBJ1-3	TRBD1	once	CASSSGGSGNTIYF	TGTGCCAGCAGTTCAGGGGGTTCTGGAAACACCATATATTTT
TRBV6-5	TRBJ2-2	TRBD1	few	CASTPQGVSTGELFF	TGTGCCAGCACCCCCCAGGGGGTGTCCACCGGGGAGCTGTTTTTT
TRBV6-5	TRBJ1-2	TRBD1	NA	CASSPRDRANYGYTF	TGTGCCAGCAGTCCCCGGGACAGGGCGAACTATGGCTACACCTTC
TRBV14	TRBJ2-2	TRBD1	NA	CASSPRQGLNTGELFF	TGTGCCAGCAGCCCGAGACAGGGGCTGAACACCGGGGAGCTGTTTTTT
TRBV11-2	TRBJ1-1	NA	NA	CASSLADHWGGEAFF	TGTGCCAGCAGCTTAGCGGACCATTGGGGTGGTGAAGCTTTCTTT
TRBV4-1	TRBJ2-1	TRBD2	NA	CASSQTPGLAYNEQFF	TGCGCCAGCAGCCAAACACCGGGACTAGCCTACAATGAGCAGTTCTTC
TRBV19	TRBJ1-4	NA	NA	CASTVNWGRSSNEKLFF	TGTGCCAGTACCGTAAACTGGGGAAGAAGCTCTAATGAAAAACTGTTTTTT
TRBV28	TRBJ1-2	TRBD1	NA	CASKTGGVYYGYTF	TGTGCCAGCAAGACAGGGGGCGTCTACTATGGCTACACCTTC
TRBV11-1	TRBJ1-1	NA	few	CASSLLGAENTEAFF	TGTGCCAGCAGCTTACTGGGGGCCGAGAACACTGAAGCTTTCTTT
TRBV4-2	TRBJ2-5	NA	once	CASSPQPQETQYF	TGTGCCAGCAGCCCACAACCACAAGAGACCCAGTACTTC
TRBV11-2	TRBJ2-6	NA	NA	CASSPEGSGANVLTF	TGTGCCAGCAGCCCAGAGGGGTCTGGGGCCAACGTCCTGACTTTC
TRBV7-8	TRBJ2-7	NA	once	CASSPVGGRNEQYF	TGTGCCAGCAGCCCTGTGGGGGGCCGCAACGAGCAGTACTTC
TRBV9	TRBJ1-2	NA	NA	CASSAGTNYGYTF	TGTGCCAGCAGCGCAGGGACGAACTATGGCTACACCTTC
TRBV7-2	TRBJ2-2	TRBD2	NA	CASRGGGMNTGELFF	TGTGCCAGCAGGGGGGGAGGGATGAACACCGGGGAGCTGTTTTTT
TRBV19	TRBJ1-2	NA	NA	CASSEDSNTNYGYTF	TGTGCCAGTAGTGAGGACAGCAATACTAACTATGGCTACACCTTC
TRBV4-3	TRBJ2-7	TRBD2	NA	CASSLQGLAGPYEQYF	TGCGCCAGCAGCCTCCAGGGACTAGCGGGACCGTACGAGCAGTACTTC
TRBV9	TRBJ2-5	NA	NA	CASSPQVEGAIQETQYF	TGTGCCAGCAGCCCCCAGGTGGAAGGGGCAATCCAAGAGACCCAGTACTTC
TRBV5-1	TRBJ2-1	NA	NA	CASSGRSGTSYNEQFF	TGCGCCAGCAGCGGGAGGAGCGGAACCTCCTACAATGAGCAGTTCTTC
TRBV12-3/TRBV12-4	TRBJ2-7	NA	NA	CASSSIYEQYF	TGTGCCAGCAGTTCCATCTACGAGCAGTACTTC
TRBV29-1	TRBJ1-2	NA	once	CSVEGKTGRDYGYTF	TGCAGCGTTGAAGGGAAGACCGGGAGAGACTATGGCTACACCTTC
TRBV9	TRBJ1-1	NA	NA	CASSATANTEAFF	TGTGCCAGCAGCGCGACAGCGAACACTGAAGCTTTCTTT
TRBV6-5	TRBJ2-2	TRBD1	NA	CASSPRTGTTGELFF	TGTGCCAGCAGCCCCCGGACAGGGACCACCGGGGAGCTGTTTTTT
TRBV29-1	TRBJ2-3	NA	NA	CSVDGVGTDTQYF	TGCAGCGTTGACGGGGTTGGCACAGATACGCAGTATTTT